These 19 T cell receptor beta chains originate from one sample sequenced in a study of post-analysis software for immune sequencing data. Notes on the study in general: Among four or five TRBV segments more frequent in patients than controls were TRBV5-6, TRBV5-1 and TRBV20-1.

Their cognate antigens are unknown. Unique molecular identifiers were present in the TCR beta cDNA libraries. TCRdb re-called the PCR reads through MiXCR, storing one row per CDR3 protein. The data show approximately 730,000 distinct CDR3 sequences, 46% seen once. Sequenced material: blood. The receptors were sampled from a girl aged 5-17 years with multiple sclerosis.

Notes on this clonotype: One junction end disagrees with the germline gene, perhaps due to a read error. This chain connects TRBV12-3 or TRBV12-4 to TRBJ2-7; 10 bases match TRBD1. This CDR3 has 15 amino acids. CDR3 nucleotides: TGTACCAGCAGTTCCGGGACAGGGGCCACCTACGAGCAGTACTTC. Its translation is CTSSSGTGATYEQYF.

This clonotype was seen only a few times. This chain uses TRBV6-1 with TRBJ1-2, with D possibly being TRBD1 (5 bases). CDR3 size: 12 residues. Looked up from germline, CDR1 is MNHNS and CDR2 is SASEGT. In nucleotides, the CDR3 is TGTACCCACGACAGAGTTACGGCTGGCTACACCTTC. It translates to CTHDRVTAGYTF.

The chain has TRBV12-3 or TRBV12-4 and TRBJ1-1; D not resolved. This CDR3 is 15 amino acids long. V lost 4 bases, J lost 6 bases, and 18 bases lay in between. CDR3 nucleotides: TGTGCCAGCAGTTCTACGACAAACTCTCCGGCTGAAGCTTTCTTT. Its translation is CASSSTTNSPAEAFF.

The chain employs TRBV15 and TRBJ2-1; TRBD2 matches 13 bases. The CDR3 totals 20 residues. Trimming at V came to 3 bases and at J to 8 bases, leaving 19 bases not matched to a gene. The germline V gene has CDR1 LNHNV and CDR2 YYDKDF (reference sequence). The DNA for the CDR3 is TGTGCCACCAGCAGTCCACCCATCAAAGGACTAGCGGGAGCTAAGGATGAGCAGTTCTTC. Protein product: CATSSPPIKGLAGAKDEQFF.

This clonotype was detected a few times. CDR3 bases: TGCAGCGTTGAGGACGAGGGCAGAGACTATGGCTACACCTTC. Translating it yields CSVEDEGRDYGYTF. This sequence joins TRBV29-1 and TRBJ1-2; D unresolved. V was pared by 3 bases and J by 3 bases, with 14 bases between. The germline V gene has CDR1 SQVTM and CDR2 ANQGSEA. CDR3 length equals 14 residues. Drawing the rest from reference TRBV29-1 and TRBJ1-2, the complete variable domain is SAVISQKPSRDICQRGTSLTIQCQVDSQVTMMFWYRQQPGQSLTLIATANQGSEATYESGFVIDKFPISRPNLTFSTLTVSNMSPEDSSIYLCSVEDEGRDYGYTFGSGTRLTVV.

The genes are TRBV7-9 and TRBJ1-1; TRBD1 agrees at 10 bases. This CDR3 contains 17 residues. Germline V gene lookup returns CDR1 SEHNR and CDR2 FQNEAQ (reference sequence). The ends lost 4 bases at V and 0 bases at J; junction bases unmatched: 8. CDR3 DNA: TGTGCCAGCAGCTCAACCGGGACAGGGGTTCTGAACACTGAAGCTTTCTTT. This gives the protein CASSSTGTGVLNTEAFF.

In this sample, this clonotype turned up a few times. The chain employs TRBV7-8 and TRBJ2-7; maybe TRBD2 (6 bases). The CDR3 runs 16 residues. In germline, CDR1 is SGHVS, CDR2 FQNEAQ. V dropped 3 bases and J dropped 2 bases, with 17 bases sitting between them. CDR3 sequence: CASSLRGNSGTYEQYF. CDR3 nucleotide sequence: TGTGCCAGCAGCTTGAGAGGCAATAGCGGAACCTACGAGCAGTACTTC.

The CDR3 spells CASSLGKFYEQYF. In DNA form, the CDR3 reads TGTGCCAGCAGCTTAGGGAAATTCTACGAGCAGTACTTC. V gene TRBV7-8 combines with J gene TRBJ2-7; the D is unclear. Between the trimmed V and J ends, which lost 1 base and 3 bases, there was a span of 7 bases. This CDR3 is 13 amino acids long. Germline V gene lookup returns CDR1 SGHVS and CDR2 FQNEAQ.

The chain combines TRBV7-8 with TRBJ2-2; D gene unclear. CDR3 size: 17 residues. Germline CDR1 SGHVS, CDR2 FQNEAQ. The V end lost 0 bases, the J end lost 0 bases, and 11 bases lay between the germline ends. The CDR3: CASSLALGQTNTGELFF. The CDR3 DNA reads TGTGCCAGCAGCTTAGCGCTTGGGCAGACGAACACCGGGGAGCTGTTTTTT. The entire variable domain, with the rest obtained from reference TRBV7-8 and TRBJ2-2, is as follows: GAGVSQSPRYKVAKRGQDVALRCDPISGHVSLFWYQQALGQGPEFLTYFQNEAQLDKSGLPSDRFFAERPEGSVSTLKIQRTQQEDSAVYLCASSLALGQTNTGELFFGEGSRLTVL.

J is TRBJ2-1 and V is TRBV12-3 or TRBV12-4, with D possibly being TRBD2 (5 bases). The CDR3 is 16 amino acids. Trimming shortened V by 3 bases and J by 0 bases, and 12 bases separated the two germline ends. CDR3: CASSLAGSSSYNEQFF. The CDR3 bases are TGTGCCAGCAGTTTGGCGGGTTCGAGCTCCTACAATGAGCAGTTCTTC.

The rearrangement joins TRBV5-1 to TRBJ2-3; no clear D. Germline V gene sequence: CDR1 SGHRS, CDR2 YFSETQ. The CDR3 runs 14 residues. Trimming stripped 3 bases from V and 5 bases from J, with 13 bases between. The CDR3 DNA sequence: TGCGCCAGCAGCTGGATACGGGTTCAAGATACGCAGTATTTT. Translating gives CASSWIRVQDTQYF.

The chain uses TRBV3-1 and TRBJ1-6; unclear D gene. Germline V gene sequence: CDR1 LGHDT, CDR2 YNNKEL (reference sequence). V lost 1 base, J lost 13 bases, and 11 bases lay in between. CDR3 length equals 13 residues. The CDR3 DNA sequence: TGTGCCAGCAGCCAAGGCAGGCTCGTGCCCCTCCACTTT. Its translation is CASSQGRLVPLHF.

The V and J genes are TRBV29-1 and TRBJ2-7, with TRBD1 matching 7 bases. The CDR3 spans 15 residues. The germline V gene has CDR1 SQVTM and CDR2 ANQGSEA. The trim removed 5 bases at V and 4 bases at J, leaving 14 bases unmatched. This CDR3 is CSVQARAGGRYEQYF. CDR3 bases: TGCAGCGTTCAAGCCAGGGCAGGGGGTAGGTACGAGCAGTACTTC.

The chain uses TRBV12-3 or TRBV12-4 and TRBJ2-7, with TRBD2 as a possible D gene (5 bases). V was pared by 3 bases and J by 5 bases, with 14 bases between. The CDR3 is made up of 14 amino acids. CDR3 DNA sequence: TGTGCCAGCAGTTTCTTAGAGGGTTACGACGAGCAGTACTTC. It codes for CASSFLEGYDEQYF.

This clonotype occurred once. This chain joins TRBV28 and TRBJ2-7; 9 bases fit TRBD1. The better agreement between TRBJ2-5 and the DNA end casts doubt on the J call. Looked up from germline, CDR1 is MDHEN and CDR2 is SYDVKM. The CDR3 is 15 amino acids. The CDR3 sequence is CASSSLTGGRETQYF. In DNA form, the CDR3 reads TGTGCCAGCAGTTCACTTACAGGGGGCAGAGAGACCCAGTACTTC.

The rearrangement links TRBV24-1 to TRBJ2-3; D might be TRBD1 (5 bases). Germline CDR1 reads KGHDR; CDR2 reads SFDVKD. This CDR3 spans 13 amino acids. V lost 9 bases and J lost 0, with 9 bases in between. CDR3 residues: CATQGYSTDTQYF. The CDR3 DNA follows: TGTGCCACCCAGGGATATAGCACAGATACGCAGTATTTT.

J is TRBJ2-1 and V is TRBV29-1, with D perhaps TRBD2 (6 bases). The germline gives CDR1 SQVTM, CDR2 ANQGSEA. The CDR3 has 15 amino acids. The V and J ends lost 5 bases and 0 bases respectively, with 14 bases between them. CDR3 protein: CSVKGEESSYNEQFF. The CDR3 region has the DNA TGCAGCGTTAAAGGGGAGGAGAGCTCCTACAATGAGCAGTTCTTC.

This chain uses TRBV7-2 with TRBJ1-5; D perhaps matches TRBD1 (5 bases). The CDR3 has 14 residues. Per the germline V gene, CDR1 is SGHTA and CDR2 is FQGNSA. The ends were cut back, 5 bases at V and 7 bases at J, with 15 bases in the middle. CDR3 residues: CASSPLPGEQPQHF. The DNA of the CDR3 is TGTGCCAGCAGCCCCTTACCGGGGGAACAGCCCCAGCATTTT.

The rearrangement uses TRBV27 and TRBJ2-7; unclear D gene. The germline gives CDR1 MNHEY, CDR2 SMNVEV (reference sequence). The CDR3 length is 12 residues. The V end was cut by 5 bases, the J end by 6 bases, with 11 bases between. CDR3 DNA sequence: TGTGCCAGCAGTACTTTAGGGTTCGAGCAGTACTTC. This sequence encodes CASSTLGFEQYF.